This T cell receptor (beta chain) was identified in a study of chemoradiotherapy in HPV16-positive cancers. CDR3 length: 15 residues. The germline gives CDR1 SEHNR, CDR2 FQNEAQ (reference sequence). The J segment lost 3 bases and the V segment lost 3 bases, leaving 4 bases of the junction unmatched. General observations from the study: The functional HPV-specific definition rests on just a couple of HPV16-positive patients. During treatment, candidate HPV-specific clones and E7-related motifs expanded in tumor.

This clone was observed a single time. Antigen: not known. TCRdb's copy holds only in-frame clones and misses some; the assay was immunoSEQ multiplex PCR. This repertoire shows about 7,400 clones, about 74% found once; its top ten account for approximately 16%. This specimen was tumor tissue, taken from a patient who underwent chemoradiotherapy. J is TRBJ2-7 and V is TRBV7-9; 11 bases are a match to TRBD2. This sequence was found in a human donor with HPV-associated anogenital cancer. The CDR3 is CASSFSGTSGYEQYF. Written as DNA, the CDR3 is TGTGCCAGCAGCTTCTCCGGGACTAGCGGCTACGAGCAGTACTTC.